A selection of T cell receptor beta chains follows, all from one sample in a study of identical twins. TCRdb re-called the 5' RACE reads through MiXCR, storing one row per CDR3 protein. The sample has 200,000 to 250,000 distinct CDR3 sequences, about 7.5% seen once. These data were also reused for a study on yellow fever vaccine responses in identical twins.

Sequenced sample: memory (CD45RO+) T cells sorted from blood. The source of these receptors is a woman under 30 in good health. Each CDR3 is given with its conserved first and last residue. The order of the fields is D gene, J gene, V gene, clone size, CDR3 protein, CDR3 DNA. The D gene is left open where the match is weak. Expanded clones get a size class; other rows say once, few or many, or leave the size out.

TRBD2,TRBJ2-3,TRBV4-3,few,CASSQGAGGDSTQYF,TGCGCCAGCAGCCAAGGGGCGGGAGGGGACTCGACGCAGTATTTT
TRBD1,TRBJ1-5,TRBV6-2/TRBV6-3,few,CASSLGQGQGQPQHF,TGTGCCAGCAGTTTGGGACAGGGGCAGGGACAGCCCCAGCATTTT
TRBD1,TRBJ1-1,TRBV29-1,few,CSDDRGFGTEAFF,TGCAGCGATGACAGGGGTTTTGGGACTGAAGCTTTCTTT
NA,TRBJ1-4,TRBV3-1,many,CAAAGGTNEKLFF,TGTGCCGCTGCGGGGGGAACTAATGAAAAACTGTTTTTT
NA,TRBJ1-6,TRBV7-3,many,CASSPTGGNSPLHF,TGTGCCAGCAGCCCAACTGGGGGGAATTCACCCCTCCACTTT
TRBD2,TRBJ2-1,TRBV6-2/TRBV6-3,few,CASSYLRTRDNEQFF,TGTGCCAGCAGTTATCTCCGGACTAGGGACAATGAGCAGTTCTTC
NA,TRBJ2-7,TRBV29-1,NA,CSVEVAGRGRPYEQYF,TGCAGCGTTGAAGTAGCCGGTCGGGGGCGTCCCTACGAGCAGTACTTC
TRBD2,TRBJ2-1,TRBV6-5,many,CASSYGLAGDNEQFF,TGTGCCAGCAGTTATGGACTAGCGGGAGACAATGAGCAGTTCTTC
NA,TRBJ2-1,TRBV4-3,NA,CASSQDGRVTYNEQFF,TGCGCCAGCAGCCAAGACGGCCGAGTGACCTACAATGAGCAGTTCTTC
TRBD2,TRBJ2-7,TRBV11-2,NA,CASSLHSGTSGGSYEQYF,TGTGCCAGCAGCCTCCACTCCGGGACTAGCGGGGGGTCCTACGAGCAGTACTTC
TRBD2,TRBJ2-2,TRBV10-3,NA,CAISATSGGAAGELFF,TGTGCCATCAGTGCGACTAGCGGGGGGGCAGCCGGGGAGCTGTTTTTT
TRBD2,TRBJ2-1,TRBV20-1,NA,CSAQGTSGRAREQFF,TGCAGTGCTCAGGGGACTAGCGGGAGGGCCCGGGAGCAGTTCTTC
NA,TRBJ2-1,TRBV7-9,NA,CASSPGGGFNEQFF,TGTGCCAGCAGCCCCGGTGGGGGATTCAATGAGCAGTTCTTC
TRBD1,TRBJ1-6,TRBV6-1,NA,CASRFPGQGPSNSPLHF,TGTGCCAGCAGATTTCCGGGACAGGGCCCTAGTAATTCACCCCTCCACTTT
NA,TRBJ2-7,TRBV12-3/TRBV12-4,many,CASSFILGSYEQYF,TGTGCCAGCAGTTTTATCTTGGGGTCCTACGAGCAGTACTTC
NA,TRBJ2-5,TRBV5-6,few,CASSLTGSGETQYF,TGTGCCAGCAGCCTCACGGGGAGCGGGGAGACCCAGTACTTC
TRBD1,TRBJ2-2,TRBV28,NA,CASSPTPGQGALDGELFF,TGTGCCAGCAGTCCAACCCCGGGACAGGGGGCGCTGGACGGGGAGCTGTTTTTT
NA,TRBJ2-3,TRBV20-1,few,CSARDPTVSDTQYF,TGCAGTGCTAGAGACCCCACGGTATCAGATACGCAGTATTTT
NA,TRBJ2-1,TRBV20-1,many,CSARLASSYNEQFF,TGCAGTGCTAGACTAGCGAGCTCCTACAATGAGCAGTTCTTC
TRBD1,TRBJ2-3,TRBV7-3,many,CASSGQGFGDTQYF,TGTGCCAGCTCCGGACAGGGGTTTGGAGATACGCAGTATTTT
NA,TRBJ2-2,TRBV19,NA,CASSTQGSGELFF,TGTGCCAGTAGTACTCAGGGATCCGGGGAGCTGTTTTTT
NA,TRBJ1-1,TRBV29-1,many,CSAGGQSNTEAFF,TGCAGCGCCGGCGGACAGTCCAACACTGAAGCTTTCTTT
NA,TRBJ2-7,TRBV29-1,many,CSVEDTDRTYEQYF,TGCAGCGTTGAAGATACGGACAGAACCTACGAGCAGTACTTC
TRBD2,TRBJ2-1,TRBV28,few,CASSLWASGKDEQFF,TGTGCCAGCAGTTTATGGGCTAGCGGGAAAGATGAGCAGTTCTTC
NA,TRBJ1-6,TRBV7-2,few,CASSLDTSGGEPLHF,TGTGCCAGCAGCTTAGATACTTCTGGGGGAGAGCCCCTCCACTTT
NA,TRBJ2-1,TRBV29-1,NA,CSVDESPDNEQFF,TGCAGCGTTGACGAGTCTCCCGACAATGAGCAGTTCTTC
TRBD1,TRBJ2-7,TRBV20-1,NA,CSASNPGTGEREQYF,TGCAGTGCTAGCAACCCCGGGACAGGGGAGAGAGAGCAGTACTTC
TRBD2,TRBJ2-3,TRBV6-4,many,CASSGLAGGTDTQYF,TGTGCCAGCAGTGGGCTAGCGGGCGGCACAGATACGCAGTATTTT
NA,TRBJ1-1,TRBV6-5,few,CASSSLQRGPEAFF,TGTGCCAGCAGTTCACTCCAACGGGGGCCTGAAGCTTTCTTT
NA,TRBJ2-3,TRBV3-1,NA,CASSQGLATDTQYF,TGTGCCAGCAGCCAAGGGCTAGCGACAGATACGCAGTATTTT
NA,TRBJ2-1,TRBV6-2/TRBV6-3,many,CATQLSSYNEQFF,TGTGCAACACAGCTATCTTCCTACAATGAGCAGTTCTTC